This T cell receptor (beta chain) was found in a study of early T cells in non-severe SARS-CoV-2 infection (dated by TCRdb to the early 2020s). Background on the whole study: Bulk RNA from unsorted whole blood was used for TCR sequencing, so alpha and beta chains could not be paired.

The CDR3 goes from the cysteine to the phenylalanine over 15 residues. Kept here is only the CDR3 DNA, which spans 45 bases and is read in frame from base 1. In the germline V gene, CDR1 corresponds to MNHGY and CDR2 to SVAAGI. Between the V and J ends, shortened by 5 bases and 8 bases respectively, the junction contains 19 bases. This clonotype occurred a few times. What this receptor recognizes is not known. Base qualities were left out, and no much larger clone turns up one base away. Library generation was performed with 5' RACE. The instrument given in TCRdb is NextSeq 500. Unique molecular identifiers were attached to individual cDNA molecules in the TCR library protocol so that sequencing error and PCR bias could be corrected. Both TCR alpha and beta chains were sequenced, and tight co-correlation was observed between alpha and beta sequence abundances in each sample. As for the authors' bioinformatics: Decombinator V4 was used to annotate TCR sequences for V gene, J gene and CDR3. Expanded TCRs were defined as changing significantly between any two time points under a Poisson model with p below 0.0001. TCR abundances were normalised to the total number of TCRs sequenced per sample and expressed as counts per million. TRAV1-2 paired with TRAJ12, TRAJ20 or TRAJ33 defined MAIT TCRs, while TRAV10 paired with TRAJ18 defined iNKT TCRs. A search of VDJdb, accessed on 1 November 2021, was run for TCRs annotated to CMV, EBV and SARS-CoV-2, with TCRs annotated for multiple antigens excluded. The public reads were run again by TCRdb, first through fastp at Q25 and then through MiXCR, and only productive beta chains were kept. Identical CDR3 proteins give one entry, which carries the most common genes and DNA. The V and J calls and clone size come from TCRdb's table, not from the authors' own analysis. This sample comprises tens of thousands of distinct CDR3 sequences, approximately 11% of them detected only once. The ten largest clones capture roughly 6% of the sample.

This was a case-control study nested in a cohort of healthcare workers in London, UK, who had nasopharyngeal swab PCR tests and blood samples taken every week. Healthcare workers were enrolled in the week of the UK lockdown, from 23 to 31 March 2020, and were followed every week for up to roughly 16 weeks. Overall study results and their limits: VDJdb matching was skewed toward anti-spike CD8 responses and likely underestimated virus-specific expansions by missing private and CD4 specificities.

The sequence was collected from an adult who was a healthcare worker with PCR-confirmed SARS-CoV-2 infection or an uninfected control (not recorded which). Sequencing was performed on whole blood. The V and J genes are TRBV6-9 and TRBJ2-1; D gene: possibly TRBD2, on 6 matching bases. The sequenced DNA: TGTGCCAGCAGTCCCCCGACTAGAGGCGTCGATGAGCAGTTCTTC. Its product reads: CASSPPTRGVDEQFF.